Below, 24 T cell receptor beta chains from the same sample are listed, as sequenced in a study of spatial heterogeneity in lung cancer. TCRdb used MiXCR to reprocess the 5' RACE reads, holding one entry per CDR3 protein. The data show about 39,000 distinct CDR3 sequences, approximately 3.1% seen once. As for time point: sample taken at primary tumor resection. The sequenced sample was normal lung tissue next to the tumor, obtained at surgery. The receptors shown here come from a male donor with early-stage non-small cell lung cancer.

This clonotype was seen repeatedly, ten times or more. The V and J genes are TRBV12-3 or TRBV12-4 and TRBJ2-7, with D unresolved. V was trimmed by 6 bases and J by 7 bases, leaving 13 bases between them. The CDR3 is 12 amino acids. This chain's CDR3 is CASRPQTDEQYF. For the CDR3, the DNA is TGTGCCAGCAGACCCCAAACAGATGAGCAGTACTTC.

This clonotype has ten or more counts. The chain carries TRBV4-3 and TRBJ2-6; tentative D call: TRBD1 (5 bases). Trimming shortened V by 2 bases and J by 1 base, and 21 bases separated the two germline ends. Germline CDR1 reads LGHNA; CDR2 reads YSLEER. This CDR3 has 20 amino acids. CDR3 coding DNA: TGCGCCAGCAGCCAACATAGGGGCCTTTACCTGGCATCTGGGGCCAACGTCCTGACTTTC. Protein product: CASSQHRGLYLASGANVLTF.

This clonotype was seen at least ten times. The chain recombines TRBV12-3 or TRBV12-4 with TRBJ2-7; D might be TRBD1 (6 bases). Trimming pared 6 bases from V and 2 bases from J, leaving 11 bases between. CDR3 length equals 13 residues. CDR3: CASSPTGPYEQYF. CDR3 DNA: TGTGCCAGCAGCCCGACAGGACCCTACGAGCAGTACTTC.

This clonotype was seen ten or more times. This chain joins TRBV25-1 and TRBJ2-1; possible D gene TRBD1, 6 bases. Trimming left V 3 bases short and J 6 bases short, with 12 bases between. Germline loops: CDR1 MGHDK, CDR2 SYGVNS. This CDR3 contains 14 residues. The CDR3 nucleotides read TGTGCCAGCAGTGACCCGAACAGGGTCAATGAGCAGTTCTTC. Residues: CASSDPNRVNEQFF.

This clonotype was detected ten times or more. The gene calls are TRBV5-1 and TRBJ2-1; perhaps TRBD2 as D (6 bases). Trimming removed 1 base at V and 9 bases at J, with 11 bases between. CDR3 length: 13 amino acids. Germline V CDR1 and CDR2: SGHRS, YFSETQ. The CDR3 DNA follows: TGCGCCAGCAGCTTGAGCACGGAGGGTGAGCAGTTCTTC. The encoded protein is CASSLSTEGEQFF. The full variable domain, its missing parts supplied by reference TRBV5-1 and TRBJ2-1, is KAGVTQTPRYLIKTRGQQVTLSCSPISGHRSVSWYQQTPGQGLQFLFEYFSETQRNKGNFPGRFSGRQFSNSRSEMNVSTLELGDSALYLCASSLSTEGEQFFGPGTRLTVL.

There are a few counts of this clonotype. The J gene is TRBJ1-5, the V gene TRBV18, with 7 nucleotides matching TRBD1. Germline V gene data show CDR1 as KGHSH and CDR2 as LQKENI. The CDR3 consists of 11 residues. V shed 5 bases and J 11 bases; nucleotides not matched to a gene: 3. CDR3 sequence reads: CASSDDRAQHF. In DNA form, the CDR3 reads TGTGCCAGCTCAGATGACAGGGCCCAGCATTTT.

Only a few counts were recorded for this clonotype. The CDR3 loop reads CAISGKGQGAREQYF. CDR3 sequence (DNA): TGTGCCATCTCAGGGAAGGGACAGGGGGCGCGAGAGCAGTACTTC. The chain employs TRBV12-3 or TRBV12-4 and TRBJ2-7; 12 positions match TRBD1. The length of the CDR3 is 15 residues. V lost 10 bases to trimming and J lost 7 bases; unmatched junction nucleotides: 14.

This clonotype has a count of ten or more. The chain couples TRBV7-2 to TRBJ1-4; 7 nucleotides agree with TRBD1. J was trimmed by 4 bases and V by 10 bases; bases with no gene match: 3. In germline, CDR1 is SGHTA, CDR2 FQGNSA. The CDR3 totals 12 residues. The CDR3 loop is CATRDSNEKLFF. Written as DNA, the CDR3 is TGTGCCACCAGGGACAGTAATGAAAAACTGTTTTTT.

This clonotype was seen repeatedly, ten times or more. V is TRBV7-2 and J is TRBJ2-3, with a possible D match to TRBD2 (5 bases). Trimming removed 5 bases at V and 5 bases at J, with 14 bases between. In germline, CDR1 is SGHTA, CDR2 FQGNSA. The CDR3 spans 14 residues. CDR3 sequence reads: CASSLGLAGDTQYF. DNA of the CDR3: TGTGCCAGCAGCCTAGGGCTAGCTGGAGATACGCAGTATTTT. Drawing the rest from reference TRBV7-2 and TRBJ2-3, the complete variable domain is GAGVSQSPSNKVTEKGKDVELRCDPISGHTALYWYRQSLGQGLEFLIYFQGNSAPDKSGLPSDRFSAERTGGSVSTLTIQRTQQEDSAVYLCASSLGLAGDTQYFGPGTRLTVL.

This clonotype was counted at least ten times. The J gene is TRBJ1-5, the V gene TRBV2; D is undetermined. Trimming pared 6 bases from V and 6 bases from J, leaving 9 bases between. The V gene's germline CDR1 is SNHLY and CDR2 FYNNEI. The CDR3 has 12 amino acids. CDR3 sequence (DNA): TGTGCCAGCAGAATTGAGGGTCAGCCCCAGCATTTT. Residues: CASRIEGQPQHF. Combining the CDR3 with reference TRBV2 and TRBJ1-5 gives the whole variable domain EPEVTQTPSHQVTQMGQEVILRCVPISNHLYFYWYRQILGQKVEFLVSFYNNEISEKSEIFDDQFSVERPDGSNFTLKIRSTKLEDSAMYFCASRIEGQPQHFGDGTRLSIL.

In this sample, this clonotype turned up once. Given a much more abundant clone one base away, this may be a read error. The J gene is TRBJ1-1, the V gene TRBV6-5; D gene ambiguous. V was cut by 1 base and J by 4 bases, with 7 bases left in between. The CDR3 spans 13 residues. Germline CDR1 MNHEY, CDR2 SVGAGI. The CDR3 loop is CASSYFVGTEAFF. CDR3 nucleotide sequence: TGTGCCAGCAGTTACTTCGTAGGCACTGAAGCTTTCTTT.

This clonotype was seen many times. This chain joins TRBV9 and TRBJ1-3; tentative D call: TRBD1 (6 bases). The germline V and J ends were trimmed by 3 bases and 4 bases, with 17 bases remaining between them. The germline V gene encodes CDR1 SGDLS and CDR2 YYNGEE. The CDR3 loop spans 16 amino acids. CDR3 nucleotides: TGTGCCAGCAGCGGATTACAGGGAGCGGAGGGAAACACCATATATTTT. Its translation: CASSGLQGAEGNTIYF.

A word on this clonotype: A much larger clone differs from this one at a single base, so this may be a read error. The chain has TRBV20-1 and TRBJ2-2; D unresolved. Trimming removed 2 bases at V and 2 bases at J, with 6 bases between. This CDR3 comprises 13 residues. CDR1 is DFQATT and CDR2 is SNEGSKA in the germline V gene (reference sequence). CDR3 sequence (DNA): TGCAGTGCTAGACTTACCAACACCGGGGAGCTGTTTTTT. Encoded protein: CSARLTNTGELFF.

Ten or more counts support this clonotype. At one end the junction does not follow the germline gene, possibly because of a read error. The chain employs TRBV5-6 and TRBJ1-5, with no clear D. The length of the CDR3 is 13 residues. From germline, CDR1 is SGHDT and CDR2 YYEEEE. The CDR3 coding sequence is TGTGCCAGCAGCCCCGGTAGCTATCAGCCCCAGCATTTT. Translated, it gives CASSPGSYQPQHF.

This clonotype appeared many times. This chain connects TRBV5-1 to TRBJ2-5; TRBD1 matches 7 bases. J was trimmed by 5 bases and V by 4 bases; bases with no gene match: 8. The length of the CDR3 is 14 residues. CDR1 and CDR2 from the germline V gene are SGHRS and YFSETQ. The CDR3 here is CASSTNRGSETQYF. The CDR3 DNA reads TGCGCCAGCAGCACAAACAGGGGTAGCGAGACCCAGTACTTC.

Many counts were recorded for this clonotype. The chain employs TRBV7-9 and TRBJ2-7; no reliable D call. Germline CDR1 SEHNR, CDR2 FQNEAQ (reference sequence). Trimming shortened V by 5 bases and J by 1 base, and 12 bases separated the two germline ends. CDR3 length equals 14 residues. The CDR3 here is CASSPLASSYEQYF. CDR3 bases: TGTGCCAGCAGCCCCTTGGCCTCTTCCTACGAGCAGTACTTC.

At least ten counts were recorded for this clonotype. V usage is TRBV5-1 and J usage is TRBJ2-1, with no clear D. This CDR3 spans 14 amino acids. Trimming took 4 bases from V and 9 from J, leaving 17 bases between them. The V gene's germline CDR1 is SGHRS and CDR2 YFSETQ. In nucleotides, the CDR3 is TGCGCCAGCAGCGATAGGGCCCAAGTTGGTGAGCAGTTCTTC. Protein sequence: CASSDRAQVGEQFF.

On this clonotype: A much more abundant neighbour one base away suggests this may be a read error. The J gene is TRBJ2-1, the V gene TRBV7-9, with TRBD2 matching over 8 bases. CDR3 length: 15 residues. V shed 7 bases, J shed 7 bases, and the junction held 12 bases outside the gene matches. CDR1 and CDR2 from the germline V gene are SEHNR and FQNEAQ (reference sequence). The DNA of the CDR3 is TGTGCCAGCACCAAAGAACTAGCGGAACGAAATGAGCAGTTCTTC. Its protein is CASTKELAERNEQFF.

This clonotype was counted ten times or more. The gene calls are TRBV24-1 and TRBJ2-3; D ambiguous. The germline gives CDR1 KGHDR, CDR2 SFDVKD. CDR3 length: 17 amino acids. Trimming shortened V by 4 bases and J by 1 base, and 17 bases separated the two germline ends. DNA for the CDR3: TGTGCCACCAGTGACCCATCAACCCCCTGGGGCACAGATACGCAGTATTTT. This sequence encodes CATSDPSTPWGTDTQYF.

This clonotype was picked up many times. The rearrangement joins TRBV28 to TRBJ1-6; 7 bases are shared with TRBD1. The ends lost 2 bases at V and 5 bases at J; junction bases unmatched: 3. CDR1 MDHEN and CDR2 SYDVKM come from the germline V gene. The length of the CDR3 is 15 residues. The CDR3 DNA follows: TGTGCCAGCAGTTTAGCTGGGACAGATAATTCACCCCTCCACTTT. Its translation is CASSLAGTDNSPLHF. The full variable domain, completed using reference TRBV28 and TRBJ1-6, is DVKVTQSSRYLVKRTGEKVFLECVQDMDHENMFWYRQDPGLGLRLIYFSYDVKMKEKGDIPEGYSVSREKKERFSLILESASTNQTSMYLCASSLAGTDNSPLHFGNGTRLTVT.

The V gene is TRBV20-1, the J gene TRBJ1-5; D unclear. In germline, CDR1 is DFQATT, CDR2 SNEGSKA (reference sequence). V lost 2 bases and J 4 bases, leaving 9 bases between the germline ends. The length of the CDR3 is 13 residues. The CDR3, as DNA: TGCAGTGCTAGACGGCAGGAGAATCAGCCCCAGCATTTT. Translated, it gives CSARRQENQPQHF.

This clonotype came up a few times. The chain has TRBV5-1 and TRBJ2-3; D remains unclear. The CDR3 spans 12 residues. Between the trimmed V and J ends, which lost 0 bases and 6 bases, there was a span of 5 bases. CDR1 is SGHRS and CDR2 is YFSETQ in the germline V gene. CDR3 sequence reads: CASSLALDTQYF. The DNA for the CDR3 is TGCGCCAGCAGCTTGGCCCTGGATACGCAGTATTTT.

At least ten counts were recorded for this clonotype. The chain combines TRBV5-6 with TRBJ2-5; the match to TRBD2 covers 11 bases. V shed 0 bases and J 5 bases; nucleotides not matched to a gene: 6. The CDR3 is made up of 16 amino acids. CDR1 is SGHDT and CDR2 is YYEEEE in the germline V gene. The CDR3 sequence is CASSLGLAGGHETQYF. CDR3 bases: TGTGCCAGCAGCTTGGGGCTAGCGGGGGGCCACGAGACCCAGTACTTC.

The J gene is TRBJ1-4, the V gene TRBV28; TRBD1 matches 10 bases. The CDR3 loop spans 14 amino acids. Germline V CDR1 and CDR2: MDHEN, SYDVKM. After removal of 5 bases from V and 8 bases from J, the junction contained 5 bases not matched to a gene. Here the CDR3 reads CASSLTGGREKLFF. CDR3 coding DNA: TGTGCCAGCAGTCTGACAGGGGGCAGGGAAAAACTGTTTTTT.